This T cell receptor (beta chain) was sequenced in a study of blood T cell repertoires in COVID-19. Study in general: In each case, the material was cDNA or gDNA derived from T cells, B-cell-depleted T cells, or PBMCs.

Under the authors' procedure: Amplifying reference gene primers gave estimates of nucleated cell counts. Sequencing was performed with immunoSEQ multiplex PCR; in TCRdb, only in-frame clones are kept and a portion is missing. V and J calls and clone size are those listed in that table; D and trimming were worked out from the DNA. The table shows 200,000 to 250,000 clones, with approximately 84% occurring only once. Clinical history as reported by participants underpinned cohort assignment. Recovered Cohort 3 donors showed two negative PCRs, clearance, or symptom resolution. The CDR3 spans 15 residues. Per the germline V gene, CDR1 is SGHNT and CDR2 is YYREEE (reference sequence). This clone was seen more than once but under ten times. Germline and junction disagree at one end, which may indicate a read error.

The origin of this receptor is a man aged 40-49 years who had recovered from COVID-19. Sequenced: PBMCs or T cells enriched from blood (not recorded which). This chain uses TRBV5-4 with TRBJ2-5; TRBD2 matches 7 bases. CDR3: CASSRERGTLEAQYF. The CDR3 coding sequence is TGTGCCAGCAGCCGCGAGCGGGGAACTCTAGAGGCCCAGTACTTC. Supplemented by reference TRBV5-4 and TRBJ2-5, the full variable domain reads ETGVTQSPTHLIKTRGQQVTLRCSSQSGHNTVSWYQQALGQGPQFIFQYYREEENGRGNFPPRFSGLQFPNYSSELNVNALELDDSALYLCASSRERGTLEAQYFGPGTRLLVL.